The present T cell receptor (beta chain) was sequenced within a study of T cell changes during pregnancy in multiple sclerosis. Produced via immunoSEQ multiplex PCR; TCRdb's table is partial and in-frame only. The profile shows tens of thousands of clones, 90% of them singletons. Sequencing was performed on CD8+ T cells from peripheral blood mononuclear cells, taken before pregnancy. The receptor comes from a female donor with multiple sclerosis, enrolled in a pregnancy study.

The DNA for the CDR3 is TGTGCCAGCAGCCAAGAAAGGCCGGGAGGCACACAGTATTTT. As protein: CASSQERPGGTQYF. This chain connects TRBV11-1 to TRBJ2-3; 7 bases are a match to TRBD2. CDR1 and CDR2 from the germline V gene are SGHAT and FQDESV (reference sequence). Trimming took 5 bases from V and 12 from J; bases not matched to a gene: 14. The CDR3 sequence is 14 residues long.